This TCR beta chain is drawn from a study of T cell repertoires in cytomegalovirus infection. This clonotype was seen repeatedly, ten times or more. This CDR3 region has 16 residues. V lost 5 bases and J lost 6, with 20 bases in between. CDR1 and CDR2 from the germline V gene are SEHNR and FQNEAQ (reference sequence). TCRdb reanalysed the reads using MiXCR and keeps one entry per CDR3 protein. Here the sample spans 740,000 or so distinct CDR3 sequences, roughly 35% being singletons. The chain recombines TRBV7-9 with TRBJ1-5; a weak D match, TRBD1 (6 bases). The TCR originated in a human donor in good health (CMV status not recorded). Some clones in this sample may be carry-over from other donors' samples. Sample: PBMCs. The CDR3 is CASSPDSVKQGQPQHF. In DNA form, the CDR3 reads TGTGCCAGCAGCCCCGACTCAGTCAAACAGGGTCAGCCCCAGCATTTT.